This entry is about one T cell receptor beta chain. With V trimmed by 5 bases and J by 0 bases, 6 bases remained unmatched. Looked up from germline, CDR1 is SNHLY and CDR2 is FYNNEI. The CDR3 consists of 16 residues. The data derive from a study of blood T cell repertoires in COVID-19. In the study overall: Researchers got acute and convalescent COVID-19 samples from the United States, Italy and Spain. The analysed material was cDNA or gDNA that came from T cells, B-cell-depleted T cells, or PBMCs.

Per the original data handling: Amplification of reference gene primers provided the estimated nucleated cell counts. Produced via immunoSEQ multiplex PCR; TCRdb's table is partial and in-frame only. From that table come the V and J calls and clone size; the DNA was used to work out D and trimming. The sample holds tens of thousands of clones, around 90% seen once. The chain links TRBV2 to TRBJ2-5; TRBD2 matches 10 bases. Sample: peripheral blood. This TCR derives from a human donor in a cohort sampled during active COVID-19. The donor label of this sample is uncertain. The CDR3 sequence is CASSPVGTSDQETQYF. The CDR3 DNA reads TGTGCCAGCAGTCCAGTAGGGACTAGCGACCAAGAGACCCAGTACTTC.